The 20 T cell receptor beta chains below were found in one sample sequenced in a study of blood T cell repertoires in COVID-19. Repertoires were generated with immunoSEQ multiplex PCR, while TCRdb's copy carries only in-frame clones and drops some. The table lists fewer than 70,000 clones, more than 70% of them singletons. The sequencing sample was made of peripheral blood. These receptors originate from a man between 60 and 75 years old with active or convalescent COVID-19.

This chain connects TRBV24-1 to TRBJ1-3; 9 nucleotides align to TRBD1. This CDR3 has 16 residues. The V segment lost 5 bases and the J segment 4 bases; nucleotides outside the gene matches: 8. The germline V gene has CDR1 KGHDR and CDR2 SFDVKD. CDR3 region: CATSASGTGTGNTIYF. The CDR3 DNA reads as TGTGCCACCAGTGCATCCGGGACAGGGACAGGAAACACCATATATTTT.

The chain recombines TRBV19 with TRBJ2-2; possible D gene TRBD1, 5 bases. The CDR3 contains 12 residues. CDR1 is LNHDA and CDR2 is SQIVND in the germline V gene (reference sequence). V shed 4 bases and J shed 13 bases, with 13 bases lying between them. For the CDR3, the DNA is TGTGCCAGTAGTACAGACAGAGCAGGGCTGTTTTTT. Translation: CASSTDRAGLFF.

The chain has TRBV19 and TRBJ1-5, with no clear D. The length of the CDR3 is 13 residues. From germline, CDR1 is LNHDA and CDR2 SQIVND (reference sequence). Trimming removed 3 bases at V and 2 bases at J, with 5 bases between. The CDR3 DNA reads TGTGCCAGTAGTATCATAGGCAATCAGCCCCAGCATTTT. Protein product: CASSIIGNQPQHF.

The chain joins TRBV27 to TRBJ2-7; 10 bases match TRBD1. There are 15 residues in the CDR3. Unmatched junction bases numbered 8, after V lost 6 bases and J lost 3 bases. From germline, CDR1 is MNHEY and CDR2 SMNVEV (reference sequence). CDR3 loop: CASRARTGGVYEQYF. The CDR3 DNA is TGTGCCAGCAGAGCTCGGACAGGGGGAGTCTACGAGCAGTACTTC.

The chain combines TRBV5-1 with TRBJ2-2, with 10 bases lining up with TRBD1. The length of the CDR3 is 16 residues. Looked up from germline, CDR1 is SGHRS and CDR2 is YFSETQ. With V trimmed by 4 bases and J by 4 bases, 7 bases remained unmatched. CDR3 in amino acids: CASSPGTGDITGELFF. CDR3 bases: TGCGCCAGCAGCCCCGGGACAGGGGATATCACCGGGGAGCTGTTTTTT.

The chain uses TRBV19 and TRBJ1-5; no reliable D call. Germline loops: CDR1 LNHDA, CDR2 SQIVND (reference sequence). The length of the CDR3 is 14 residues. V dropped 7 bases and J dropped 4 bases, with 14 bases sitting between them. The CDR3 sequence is CASMPLLSNQPQHF. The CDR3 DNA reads TGTGCCAGTATGCCCTTGTTGAGTAATCAGCCCCAGCATTTT.

The CDR3 here is CASSLGGTTEAFF. Here the CDR3 DNA reads TGTGCCAGCAGCTTAGGGGGGACTACTGAAGCTTTCTTT. The chain employs TRBV7-6 and TRBJ1-1, with D perhaps TRBD1 (5 bases). The CDR3 covers 13 residues. The V gene's germline CDR1 is SGHVS and CDR2 FNYEAQ. V was shortened by 1 base and J by 5 bases, with 8 bases between the two germline ends.

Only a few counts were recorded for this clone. CDR3 DNA: TGTGCCAGCAGTTACTCGATGGGGCAGGGTAACTATGGCTACACCTTC. It is translated as CASSYSMGQGNYGYTF. This chain uses TRBV6-2 or TRBV6-3 with TRBJ1-2; the D gene is possibly TRBD1 (5 bases). V was clipped by 0 bases and J by 1 base, with 12 bases between them. The CDR3 contains 16 residues. Looked up from germline, CDR1 is MNHEY and CDR2 is SVGEGT.

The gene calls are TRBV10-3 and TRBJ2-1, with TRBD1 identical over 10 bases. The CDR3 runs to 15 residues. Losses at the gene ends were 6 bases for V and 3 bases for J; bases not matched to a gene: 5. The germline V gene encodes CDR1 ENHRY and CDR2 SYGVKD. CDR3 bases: TGTGCCATCAGCGAGGGACAGGGGAACTACAATGAGCAGTTCTTC. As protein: CAISEGQGNYNEQFF.

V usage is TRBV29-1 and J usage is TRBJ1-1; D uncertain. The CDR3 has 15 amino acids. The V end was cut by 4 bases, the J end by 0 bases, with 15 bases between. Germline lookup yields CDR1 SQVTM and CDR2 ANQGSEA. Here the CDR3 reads CSVVETASLNTEAFF. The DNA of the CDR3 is TGCAGCGTTGTCGAAACAGCATCTTTGAACACTGAAGCTTTCTTT.

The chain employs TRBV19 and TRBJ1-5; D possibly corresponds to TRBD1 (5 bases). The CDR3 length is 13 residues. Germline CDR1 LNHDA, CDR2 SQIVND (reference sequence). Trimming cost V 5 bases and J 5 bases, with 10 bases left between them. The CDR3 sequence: CASSSGWDQPQHF. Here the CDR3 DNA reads TGTGCCAGTAGTTCAGGGTGGGATCAGCCCCAGCATTTT.

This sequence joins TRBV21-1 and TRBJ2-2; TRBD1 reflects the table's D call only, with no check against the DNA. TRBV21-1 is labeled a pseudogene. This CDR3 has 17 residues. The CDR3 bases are TGTGCCAGCAGCAAACCCCCGGGACAGGGGAACACCGGGGAGCTGTTTTTT. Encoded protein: CASSKPPGQGNTGELFF.

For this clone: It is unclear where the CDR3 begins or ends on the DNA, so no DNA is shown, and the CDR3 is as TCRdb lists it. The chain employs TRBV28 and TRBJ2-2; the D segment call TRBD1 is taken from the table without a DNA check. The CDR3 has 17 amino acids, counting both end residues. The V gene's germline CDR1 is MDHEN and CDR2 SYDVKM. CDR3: CASILGARSSNTGELFF.

The CDR3 coding sequence is TGTGCCAGCAGCCGGGACAGGGTGGCCGGTCGTACTGAAGCTTTCTTT. Translating gives CASSRDRVAGRTEAFF. The chain links TRBV7-2 to TRBJ1-1; TRBD1 aligns across 9 bases. J gave up 5 bases and V 5 bases, and 12 bases lay outside the gene matches. Germline CDR1 SGHTA, CDR2 FQGNSA. The CDR3 is 16 residues long.

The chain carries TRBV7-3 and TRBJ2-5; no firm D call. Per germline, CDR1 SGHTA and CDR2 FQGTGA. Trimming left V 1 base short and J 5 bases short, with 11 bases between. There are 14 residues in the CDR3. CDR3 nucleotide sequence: TGTGCCAGCAGCTTAATTGCCGCGGAGGAGACCCAGTACTTC. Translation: CASSLIAAEETQYF.

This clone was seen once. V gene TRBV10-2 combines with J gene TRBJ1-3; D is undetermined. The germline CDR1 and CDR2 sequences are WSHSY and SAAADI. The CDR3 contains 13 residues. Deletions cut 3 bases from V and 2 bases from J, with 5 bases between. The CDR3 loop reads CASSDSAGNTIYF. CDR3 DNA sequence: TGCGCCAGCAGTGACAGCGCTGGAAACACCATATATTTT.

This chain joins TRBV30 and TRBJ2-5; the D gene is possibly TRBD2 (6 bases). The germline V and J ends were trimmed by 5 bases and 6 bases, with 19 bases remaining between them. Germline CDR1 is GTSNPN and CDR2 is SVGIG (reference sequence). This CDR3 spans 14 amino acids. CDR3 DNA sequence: TGTGCCTGGGCAAGTAGCGGACCTTTAAAGACCCAGTACTTC. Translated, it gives CAWASSGPLKTQYF.

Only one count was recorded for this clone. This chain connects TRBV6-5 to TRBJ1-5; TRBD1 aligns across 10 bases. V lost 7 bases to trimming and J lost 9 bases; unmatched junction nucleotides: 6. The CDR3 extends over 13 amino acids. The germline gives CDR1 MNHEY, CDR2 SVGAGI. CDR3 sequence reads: CASKTGDRGPQHF. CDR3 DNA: TGTGCCAGCAAAACGGGGGACAGGGGGCCCCAGCATTTT.

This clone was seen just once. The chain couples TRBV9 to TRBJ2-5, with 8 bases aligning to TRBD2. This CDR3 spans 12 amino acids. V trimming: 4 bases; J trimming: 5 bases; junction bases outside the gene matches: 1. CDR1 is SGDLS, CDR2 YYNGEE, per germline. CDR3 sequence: CASSSSGETQYF. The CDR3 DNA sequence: TGTGCCAGCAGCTCTAGCGGGGAGACCCAGTACTTC.

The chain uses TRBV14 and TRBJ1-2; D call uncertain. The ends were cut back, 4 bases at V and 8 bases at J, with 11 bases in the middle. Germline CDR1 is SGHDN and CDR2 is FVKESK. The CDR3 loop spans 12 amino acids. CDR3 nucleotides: TGTGCCAGCAGCCCGGCGGGAGGGGGCTACACCTTC. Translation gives CASSPAGGGYTF.